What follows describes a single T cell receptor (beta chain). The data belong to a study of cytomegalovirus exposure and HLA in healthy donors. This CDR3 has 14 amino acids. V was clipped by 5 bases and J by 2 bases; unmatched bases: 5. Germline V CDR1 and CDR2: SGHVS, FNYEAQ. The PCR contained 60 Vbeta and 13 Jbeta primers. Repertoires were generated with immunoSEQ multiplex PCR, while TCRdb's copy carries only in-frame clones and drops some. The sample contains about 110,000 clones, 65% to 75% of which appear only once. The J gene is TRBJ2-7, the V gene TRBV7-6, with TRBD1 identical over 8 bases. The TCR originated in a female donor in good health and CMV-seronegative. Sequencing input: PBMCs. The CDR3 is CASSAGQGPYEQYF. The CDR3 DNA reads TGTGCCAGCAGCGCCGGACAGGGTCCCTACGAGCAGTACTTC.